This entry is about one TCR beta chain. The entry originates in a study of blood T cell repertoires in COVID-19. Study information: Samples taken during acute and convalescent COVID-19 were collected in the United States, Italy and Spain. T cells, B-cell-depleted T cells, or PBMCs provided the cDNA or gDNA that served as material.

As originally analysed: How many nucleated cells were present was estimated from reference gene primer amplification. Measured with immunoSEQ multiplex PCR; TCRdb has only the in-frame clones, and not every one. The D gene and trimming were derived from the DNA, and the V and J assignments and clone size from that table. The sample yields approximately 97,000 clones, about nine tenths seen once. Germline assignment: CDR1 LGHDT and CDR2 YNNKEL (reference sequence). CDR3 length equals 14 residues. V shed 7 bases, J shed 9 bases, and the junction held 5 bases outside the gene matches. The V gene is TRBV3-1 (or the pseudogene TRBV3-2), the J gene TRBJ2-1; 14 bases map to TRBD2. What was sequenced was peripheral blood. The sequence derives from a man aged 55 to 69 with acute or convalescent COVID-19. CDR3 DNA: TGTGCCAGCAACCGGGGGACTAGCGGGGGTGAGCAGTTCTTC. Translation gives CASNRGTSGGEQFF.